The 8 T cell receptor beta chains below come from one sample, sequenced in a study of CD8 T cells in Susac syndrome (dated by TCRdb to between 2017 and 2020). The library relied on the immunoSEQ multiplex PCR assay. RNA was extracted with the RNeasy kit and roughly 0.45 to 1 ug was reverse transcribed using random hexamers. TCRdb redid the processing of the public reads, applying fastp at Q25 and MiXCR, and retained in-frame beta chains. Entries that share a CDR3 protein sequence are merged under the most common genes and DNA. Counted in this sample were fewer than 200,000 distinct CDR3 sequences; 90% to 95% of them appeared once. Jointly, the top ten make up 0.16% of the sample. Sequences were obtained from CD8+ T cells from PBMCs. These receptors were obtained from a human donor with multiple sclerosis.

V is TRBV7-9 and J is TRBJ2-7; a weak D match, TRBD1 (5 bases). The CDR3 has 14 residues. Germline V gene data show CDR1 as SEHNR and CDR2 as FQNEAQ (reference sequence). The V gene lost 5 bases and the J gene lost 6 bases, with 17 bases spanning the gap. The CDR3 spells CASSPKPGFGEQYF. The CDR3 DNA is TGTGCCAGCAGCCCCAAGCCAGGGTTCGGCGAGCAGTACTTC. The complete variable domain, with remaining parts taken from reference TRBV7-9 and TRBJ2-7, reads DTGVSQNPRHKITKRGQNVTFRCDPISEHNRLYWYRQTLGQGPEFLTYFQNEAQLEKSRLLSDRFSAERPKGSFSTLEIQRTEQGDSAMYLCASSPKPGFGEQYFGPGTRLTVT.

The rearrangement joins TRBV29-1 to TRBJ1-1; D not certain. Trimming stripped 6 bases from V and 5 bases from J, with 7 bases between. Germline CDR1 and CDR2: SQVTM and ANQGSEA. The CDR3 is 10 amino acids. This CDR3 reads CSVWGTEAFF. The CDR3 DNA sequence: TGCAGCGTGTGGGGTACTGAAGCTTTCTTT. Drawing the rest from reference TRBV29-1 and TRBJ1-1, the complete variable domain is SAVISQKPSRDICQRGTSLTIQCQVDSQVTMMFWYRQQPGQSLTLIATANQGSEATYESGFVIDKFPISRPNLTFSTLTVSNMSPEDSSIYLCSVWGTEAFFGQGTRLTVV.

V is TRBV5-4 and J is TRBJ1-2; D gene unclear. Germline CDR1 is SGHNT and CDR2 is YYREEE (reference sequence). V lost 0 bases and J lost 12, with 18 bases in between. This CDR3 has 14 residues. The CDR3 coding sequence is TGTGCCAGCAGCTTGGAGGGCAGGACCGTACTGCACACCTTC. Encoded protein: CASSLEGRTVLHTF.

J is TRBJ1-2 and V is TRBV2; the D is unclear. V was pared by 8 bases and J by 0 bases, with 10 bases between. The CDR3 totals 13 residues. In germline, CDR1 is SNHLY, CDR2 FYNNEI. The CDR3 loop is CASPLRSNYGYTF. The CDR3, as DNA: TGTGCCAGCCCACTTAGGTCTAACTATGGCTACACCTTC.

CDR3 residues: CASSLLTSGELYNEQFF. CDR3 DNA: TGTGCCAGCAGCTTACTGACTAGCGGGGAACTCTACAATGAGCAGTTCTTC. This chain joins TRBV7-8 and TRBJ2-1, with 11 bases identical to TRBD2. Germline V gene data show CDR1 as SGHVS and CDR2 as FQNEAQ. Losses at the gene ends were 2 bases for V and 3 bases for J; bases not matched to a gene: 6. The CDR3 totals 17 residues.

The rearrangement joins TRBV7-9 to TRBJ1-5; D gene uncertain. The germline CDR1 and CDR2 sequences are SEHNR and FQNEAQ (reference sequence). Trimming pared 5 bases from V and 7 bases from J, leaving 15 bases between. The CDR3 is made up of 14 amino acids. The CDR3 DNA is TGTGCCAGCAGCCTTGAAGTGGGTAGCCAGCCCCAGCATTTT. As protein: CASSLEVGSQPQHF.

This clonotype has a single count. CDR3 DNA sequence: TGTGCCAGCAGTGCCCCAGGGAGCAATCAGCCCCAGCATTTT. This gives the protein CASSAPGSNQPQHF. The gene calls are TRBV27 and TRBJ1-5; D is perhaps TRBD1 (5 bases). CDR1 is MNHEY, CDR2 SMNVEV, per germline (reference sequence). The CDR3 length is 14 residues. V dropped 5 bases and J dropped 1 base, with 9 bases sitting between them.

The CDR3, as DNA: TGTGCCAGTAGTATTTTTACGGGGGCGTTTGAGCAGTTCTTC. Translation: CASSIFTGAFEQFF. The V and J genes are TRBV19 and TRBJ2-1; D possibly matches TRBD1 or TRBD2 (6 bases each). This CDR3 spans 14 amino acids. V lost 3 bases to trimming and J lost 9 bases, with 15 bases between them. Germline lookup yields CDR1 LNHDA and CDR2 SQIVND (reference sequence).